Reported below is one TCR beta chain. Per the germline V gene, CDR1 is MNHEY and CDR2 is SVGAGI. This CDR3 has 15 residues. The J segment lost 7 bases and the V segment lost 6 bases, leaving 10 bases of the junction unmatched. The data were obtained in a study of blood T cell repertoires in COVID-19. Study overall: T cells, B-cell-depleted T cells, or PBMCs provided the cDNA or gDNA that served as material.

Clones were sequenced by immunoSEQ multiplex PCR, and TCRdb holds only the in-frame ones, with some missing. This sample yields about 220,000 clones, of which about 80% are seen a single time; about 1.3% belongs to the top ten. This chain uses TRBV6-5 with TRBJ1-4; 8 nucleotides match TRBD1. Input material: PBMCs or T cells enriched from blood (not recorded which). This TCR came from a woman aged 35 to 49 with acute COVID-19. CDR3 DNA: TGTGCCAGCAGCGGGACAGGCTTGGTAGTTGAAAAACTGTTTTTT. Its protein product is CASSGTGLVVEKLFF.